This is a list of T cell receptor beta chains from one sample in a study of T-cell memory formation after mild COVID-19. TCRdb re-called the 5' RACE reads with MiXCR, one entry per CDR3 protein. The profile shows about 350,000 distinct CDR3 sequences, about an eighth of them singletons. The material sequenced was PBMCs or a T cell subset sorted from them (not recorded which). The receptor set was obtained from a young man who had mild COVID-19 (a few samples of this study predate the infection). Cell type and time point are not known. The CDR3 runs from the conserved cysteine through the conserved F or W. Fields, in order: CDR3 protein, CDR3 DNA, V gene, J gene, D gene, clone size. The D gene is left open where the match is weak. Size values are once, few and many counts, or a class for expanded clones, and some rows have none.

CSARDQDRASNF	TGCAGTGCTAGAGACCAAGACAGGGCATCCAACTTT	TRBV20-1	TRBJ1-6	TRBD1	NA
CASSPDRMNTEAFF	TGTGCCAGCAGCCCGGACAGGATGAACACTGAAGCTTTCTTT	TRBV7-3	TRBJ1-1	TRBD1	few
CASSFFPDVNQPQHF	TGTGCCAGCAGCTTTTTCCCCGACGTCAATCAGCCCCAGCATTTT	TRBV7-2	TRBJ1-5	NA	NA
CASRDPQGHTDTQYF	TGTGCCAGCAGGGATCCCCAGGGGCACACAGATACGCAGTATTTT	TRBV2	TRBJ2-3	NA	NA
CASSAILAALRTDTQYF	TGTGCCAGCAGCGCCATATTAGCGGCCCTTCGCACAGATACGCAGTATTTT	TRBV7-9	TRBJ2-3	NA	many
CASSLSPNQPQHF	TGCGCCAGCAGCTTAAGCCCGAATCAGCCCCAGCATTTT	TRBV5-1	TRBJ1-5	NA	NA
CASSFDTWSSYNSPLHF	TGTGCCAGCAGCTTCGACACATGGAGCTCCTATAATTCACCCCTCCACTTT	TRBV6-5	TRBJ1-6	NA	NA
CASSPPARGSYEQYF	TGTGCCAGCTCACCACCGGCGAGGGGTTCCTACGAGCAGTACTTC	TRBV18	TRBJ2-7	NA	few
CASKSTGSGGELFF	TGTGCCAGCAAAAGTACGGGAAGCGGGGGGGAGCTGTTTTTT	TRBV7-2	TRBJ2-2	NA	NA
CASRGRTDVSDTQYF	TGTGCCAGCAGGGGCAGGACAGACGTTTCGGATACGCAGTATTTT	TRBV5-6	TRBJ2-3	NA	NA
CASSIAREGGSF	TGTGCCAGTAGTATAGCCCGCGAGGGGGGTAGCTTT	TRBV19	TRBJ1-1	NA	few
CAIKGLFTDTQYF	TGTGCCATCAAGGGACTATTCACAGATACGCAGTATTTT	TRBV10-3	TRBJ2-3	TRBD2	NA
CASSQSLDRRGGYTF	TGTGCCAGCAGCCAATCCCTCGACAGGAGGGGGGGCTACACCTTC	TRBV12-3/TRBV12-4	TRBJ1-2	NA	few
CASSSGLDYEQYF	TGCGCCAGCAGCTCGGGACTGGACTACGAGCAGTACTTC	TRBV5-1	TRBJ2-7	NA	NA
CASSLERADGYTF	TGCGCCAGCAGCTTGGAAAGGGCGGATGGCTACACCTTC	TRBV5-1	TRBJ1-2	NA	NA
CASSQEKETGTSTEAFF	TGCGCCAGCAGCCAAGAGAAAGAAACAGGGACCAGCACTGAAGCTTTCTTT	TRBV4-1	TRBJ1-1	NA	NA
CASSLGGLSPYEQYF	TGTGCCAGCAGCTTAGGCGGACTCTCACCCTACGAGCAGTACTTC	TRBV11-2	TRBJ2-7	NA	NA
CASSYTGRGTDTQYF	TGTGCCAGCAGTTACACGGGACGGGGCACAGATACGCAGTATTTT	TRBV6-5	TRBJ2-3	NA	NA
CALGRGQYNEQFF	TGTGCCCTCGGGCGGGGACAATACAATGAGCAGTTCTTC	TRBV10-3	TRBJ2-1	NA	NA
CASSQILSYEQYF	TGCGCCAGCAGCCAAATCCTCTCCTACGAGCAGTACTTC	TRBV4-1	TRBJ2-7	NA	NA
CAISEGITGELFF	TGTGCCATCAGTGAGGGGATAACAGGGGAGCTGTTTTTT	TRBV10-3	TRBJ2-2	NA	few
CASSPGPTTEAFF	TGTGCCAGCAGCCCCGGACCGACCACTGAAGCTTTCTTT	TRBV7-7	TRBJ1-1	NA	NA
CASSQNFQGDYGYTF	TGCGCCAGCAGCCAAAACTTTCAGGGTGACTATGGCTACACCTTC	TRBV4-1	TRBJ1-2	NA	few
CASSSISPGTEAFF	TGTGCCAGCAGCTCAATTTCCCCGGGCACTGAAGCTTTCTTT	TRBV7-6	TRBJ1-1	NA	NA
CSAPENYEQYF	TGCAGTGCCCCGGAGAACTACGAGCAGTACTTC	TRBV20-1	TRBJ2-7	NA	few
CATSTPSLFSGANVLTF	TGTGCCACCAGCACCCCGTCCTTATTCTCTGGGGCCAACGTCCTGACTTTC	TRBV15	TRBJ2-6	NA	NA
CASSPGGVHTQYF	TGTGCCAGCAGCCCCGGGGGGGTCCATACGCAGTATTTT	TRBV14	TRBJ2-3	TRBD2	NA